A selection of T cell receptor beta chains follows, all from one sample in a study of blood T cells in healthy people across ages. TCRdb fed the 5' RACE reads into MiXCR, producing one record per CDR3 protein. The sample contains around 1,500,000 distinct CDR3 sequences, roughly 45% of which appear only once. What was sequenced was blood. These receptors all come from a woman younger than 30 in good health. The CDR3 runs from the conserved cysteine through the conserved F or W. The order of the fields is V gene, clone size, D gene, J gene, CDR3 protein, CDR3 DNA. A D gene is named only where the DNA matches it firmly. Some rows have no size entry. The others give once, few or many, or a class for an expanded clone.

>TRBV10-3|-|-|TRBJ1-1
CAISESTGYTEAFF
TGTGCCATCAGTGAGTCGACAGGATACACTGAAGCTTTCTTT
>TRBV10-3|few|-|TRBJ2-7
CAISETGIEQYF
TGTGCCATCAGTGAGACAGGGATCGAGCAGTACTTC
>TRBV12-3/TRBV12-4|few|TRBD2|TRBJ2-5
CASSLFRREGAQYF
TGTGCCAGCAGTTTATTTCGGCGGGAGGGGGCCCAGTACTTC
>TRBV20-1|few|TRBD2|TRBJ2-3
CSAIRVAGGLSTDTQYF
TGCAGTGCTATCAGAGTAGCGGGAGGGCTCTCCACAGATACGCAGTATTTT
>TRBV3-1|-|-|TRBJ1-6
CASSQVGISPLHF
TGTGCCAGCAGCCAAGTCGGCATTTCACCCCTCCACTTT
>TRBV20-1|-|-|TRBJ1-1
CSARDLMNTEAFF
TGCAGTGCTAGAGATCTGATGAACACTGAAGCTTTCTTT
>TRBV7-9|-|-|TRBJ2-1
CASSLGLSEQFF
TGTGCCAGCAGCTTAGGGTTGTCTGAGCAGTTCTTC
>TRBV5-1|-|-|TRBJ2-7
CASSLESGSKYYEQYF
TGCGCCAGCAGCTTGGAATCTGGTAGCAAATACTACGAGCAGTACTTC
>TRBV9|-|TRBD2|TRBJ2-1
CASSASGLSYNEQFF
TGTGCCAGCAGCGCTAGCGGGCTCTCCTACAATGAGCAGTTCTTC
>TRBV4-3|-|TRBD2|TRBJ2-1
CASSQDWGGNYNEQFF
TGCGCCAGCAGCCAAGATTGGGGGGGAAACTACAATGAGCAGTTCTTC
>TRBV29-1|few|TRBD2|TRBJ2-1
CSVAGTSAFSSYNEQFF
TGCAGCGTCGCCGGGACTAGCGCTTTCAGCTCCTACAATGAGCAGTTCTTC
>TRBV27|once|TRBD1|TRBJ2-1
CASRRVRGPNEQFF
TGTGCCAGCCGCCGCGTCAGGGGGCCCAATGAGCAGTTCTTC
>TRBV5-1|-|TRBD1|TRBJ1-2
CASSRDSQGGYTF
TGCGCCAGCAGCCGGGACAGTCAGGGGGGCTACACCTTC
>TRBV14|-|-|TRBJ2-1
CASSARSFFRNEQFF
TGTGCCAGCAGCGCGAGGTCATTTTTCCGGAATGAGCAGTTCTTC
>TRBV5-1|once|-|TRBJ1-2
CASSLAFSTGTGYGYTF
TGCGCCAGCAGCTTGGCCTTTTCGACCGGGACGGGCTATGGCTACACCTTC
>TRBV20-1|few|-|TRBJ1-6
CSARDRGYNSPLHF
TGCAGTGCTAGAGACAGGGGCTATAATTCACCCCTCCACTTT
>TRBV5-8|-|-|TRBJ1-1
CASSFTGTLGNSEAFF
TGTGCCAGCAGCTTTACCGGGACACTGGGGAACTCTGAAGCTTTCTTT
>TRBV6-5|few|TRBD1|TRBJ1-5
CASSTGDTYSNQPQHF
TGTGCCAGCAGTACAGGGGACACGTATAGCAATCAGCCCCAGCATTTT
>TRBV14|once|TRBD2|TRBJ2-7
CASSPGLEVGNEQYF
TGTGCCAGCAGCCCGGGACTAGAGGTGGGAAATGAGCAGTACTTC
>TRBV7-2|few|TRBD1|TRBJ1-2
CASSAGTAKEGYGYTF
TGTGCCAGCAGCGCCGGGACAGCGAAGGAGGGCTATGGCTACACCTTC
>TRBV6-5|many|TRBD1|TRBJ2-7
CASSYSGQGGVYEQYF
TGTGCCAGCAGTTACTCCGGACAGGGCGGGGTCTACGAGCAGTACTTC
>TRBV19|-|-|TRBJ2-7
CASSISPYEQYF
TGTGCCAGTAGTATTAGCCCCTACGAGCAGTACTTC
>TRBV7-8|-|-|TRBJ2-3
CASSLGQAPNTQYF
TGTGCCAGCAGCTTAGGGCAGGCCCCGAATACGCAGTATTTT
>TRBV7-8|-|-|TRBJ2-1
CASSRRRGEQFF
TGTGCCAGCAGCCGCCGTCGGGGTGAGCAGTTCTTC
>TRBV20-1|-|-|TRBJ2-2
CSVKGQLNTGELFF
TGCAGTGTCAAAGGACAGCTGAACACCGGGGAGCTGTTTTTT
>TRBV3-1|-|-|TRBJ2-1
CASSQPGRKGDEQFF
TGTGCCAGCAGCCAACCCGGACGGAAAGGCGATGAGCAGTTCTTC
>TRBV28|once|-|TRBJ2-3
CASSPHTALTDAQYF
TGTGCCAGCAGTCCCCATACGGCCCTGACAGATGCGCAGTATTTT
>TRBV3-1|-|-|TRBJ2-7
CASSQDGSNRYNEQYF
TGTGCCAGCAGCCAAGATGGAAGTAATCGCTACAATGAGCAGTACTTC
>TRBV20-1|-|-|TRBJ2-3
CSARRQPGTHGGTQYF
TGCAGTGCTCGAAGGCAACCCGGGACACACGGTGGTACGCAGTATTTT
>TRBV7-9|-|TRBD2|TRBJ2-7
CASSRMSSGSTIYEQYF
TGTGCCAGCAGCCGAATGAGTAGCGGGAGTACCATCTACGAGCAGTACTTC
>TRBV9|-|TRBD1|TRBJ2-5
CASSAGTGLQETQYF
TGTGCCAGCAGCGCCGGGACAGGACTCCAAGAGACCCAGTACTTC
>TRBV20-1|-|-|TRBJ1-4
CSAKPGEKLFF
TGCAGTGCTAAACCCGGGGAAAAACTGTTTTTT
>TRBV7-9|-|TRBD2|TRBJ2-5
CASSATSGDLGTQYF
TGTGCCAGCAGCGCGACTAGCGGAGACCTGGGGACCCAGTACTTC
>TRBV7-8|few|-|TRBJ2-7
CASSDAFERISYEQYF
TGTGCCAGCAGCGACGCTTTTGAGCGGATCTCCTACGAGCAGTACTTC
>TRBV25-1|-|TRBD1|TRBJ2-7
CASSEWGQGGNPYEQYF
TGTGCCAGCAGTGAATGGGGACAGGGGGGAAATCCCTACGAGCAGTACTTC
>TRBV4-1|few|-|TRBJ2-7
CASSQAGEQGEQYF
TGCGCCAGCAGCCAAGCGGGAGAACAGGGCGAGCAGTACTTC
>TRBV10-1|-|-|TRBJ2-7
CASSPWMRGSYEQYF
TGCGCCAGCTCCCCGTGGATGCGGGGATCCTACGAGCAGTACTTC
>TRBV7-2|-|-|TRBJ1-2
CASSLGAPRNDNYGYTF
TGTGCCAGCAGCTTAGGAGCCCCACGGAACGATAACTATGGCTACACCTTC
>TRBV27|-|-|TRBJ1-1
CASSSARGARTEAFF
TGTGCCAGCAGTTCCGCGCGGGGGGCGCGCACTGAAGCTTTCTTT
>TRBV20-1|-|-|TRBJ2-3
CSAPRESGTDTQYF
TGCAGTGCCCCACGGGAGAGTGGTACAGATACGCAGTATTTT
>TRBV6-5|-|TRBD1|TRBJ1-2
CASSYGAGGYGYTF
TGTGCCAGCAGTTACGGCGCAGGGGGATATGGCTACACCTTC
>TRBV6-5|few|-|TRBJ2-1
CASTKLGVFEQFF
TGTGCCAGCACGAAACTAGGGGTTTTTGAGCAGTTCTTC
>TRBV28|-|-|TRBJ2-7
CASSFGTADYEQYF
TGTGCCAGCAGTTTCGGAACTGCAGACTACGAGCAGTACTTC
>TRBV4-1|-|-|TRBJ2-5
CASSQAAQAGETQYF
TGCGCCAGCAGCCAAGCGGCTCAGGCCGGGGAGACCCAGTACTTC
>TRBV20-1|-|TRBD1|TRBJ2-3
CSAADRGRTDTQYF
TGCAGTGCTGCGGACAGGGGGCGCACAGATACGCAGTATTTT
>TRBV20-1|few|-|TRBJ2-3
CSPENPTDTQYF
TGCAGTCCCGAGAACCCGACAGATACGCAGTATTTT
>TRBV20-1|-|-|TRBJ2-3
CSATVRARGGDTQYF
TGCAGTGCTACTGTCCGAGCCCGAGGTGGAGATACGCAGTATTTT
>TRBV18|-|TRBD2|TRBJ2-3
CASSGTISTDTQYF
TGTGCCAGCTCAGGGACTATATCCACAGATACGCAGTATTTT
>TRBV20-1|-|-|TRBJ2-1
CSARKSSVGYNEQFF
TGCAGTGCTAGAAAAAGCAGTGTTGGGTACAATGAGCAGTTCTTC
>TRBV6-1|-|-|TRBJ1-1
CASSERGGRMNTEAFF
TGTGCCAGCAGTGAACGGGGGGGGCGGATGAACACTGAAGCTTTCTTT
>TRBV5-1|once|-|TRBJ2-6
CASSLAPAISGANVLTF
TGCGCCAGCAGCTTGGCTCCAGCTATCTCTGGGGCCAACGTCCTGACTTTC
>TRBV15|-|-|TRBJ2-1
CATSRGRDSPSEQFF
TGTGCCACCAGCAGAGGACGGGACTCTCCCTCTGAGCAGTTCTTC